The text below deals with one T cell receptor (beta chain). These data belong to a study of blood T cell repertoires in COVID-19. Study-wide background: Samples taken during acute and convalescent COVID-19 were collected in the United States, Italy and Spain. T cells, B-cell-depleted T cells, or PBMCs supplied cDNA or gDNA.

Authors' data handling: Estimation of nucleated cell counts relied on the amplification of reference gene primers. The method was immunoSEQ multiplex PCR; TCRdb's version includes in-frame clones alone and lacks a portion of them. V and J calls and clone size are as listed in that table; D and trimming were resolved from the DNA. The sample carries about 91,000 clones, about 90% recorded once. This CDR3 spans 15 amino acids. Germline CDR1 SGHDN, CDR2 FVKESK. Trimming shortened V by 0 bases and J by 5 bases, and 11 bases separated the two germline ends. The source material was peripheral blood. This receptor was taken from a woman aged 70-85 years with acute or convalescent COVID-19. V is TRBV14 and J is TRBJ2-1, with D hard to call. This CDR3 reads CASSQDATTNNEQFF. Here the CDR3 DNA reads TGTGCCAGCAGCCAAGATGCCACCACTAACAATGAGCAGTTCTTC. The variable domain in full, with the rest retrieved from reference TRBV14 and TRBJ2-1, is EAGVTQFPSHSVIEKGQTVTLRCDPISGHDNLYWYRRVMGKEIKFLLHFVKESKQDESGMPNNRFLAERTGGTYSTLKVQPAELEDSGVYFCASSQDATTNNEQFFGPGTRLTVL.